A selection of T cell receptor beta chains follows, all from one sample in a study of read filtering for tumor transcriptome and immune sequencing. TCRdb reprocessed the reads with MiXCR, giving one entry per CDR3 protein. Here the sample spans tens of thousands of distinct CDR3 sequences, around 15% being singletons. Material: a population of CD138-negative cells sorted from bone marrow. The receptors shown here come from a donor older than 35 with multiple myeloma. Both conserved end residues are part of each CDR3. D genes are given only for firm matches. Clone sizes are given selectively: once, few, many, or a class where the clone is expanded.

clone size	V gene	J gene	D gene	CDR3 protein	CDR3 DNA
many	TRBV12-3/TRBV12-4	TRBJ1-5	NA	CASREGRRGNQPQHF	TGTGCCAGCAGAGAGGGACGGCGGGGCAATCAGCCCCAGCATTTT
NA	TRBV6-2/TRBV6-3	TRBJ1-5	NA	CASSYAQDFQPQRF	TGTGCCAGCAGTTACGCTCAGGATTTTCAGCCCCAGCGTTTT
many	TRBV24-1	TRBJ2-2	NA	CATRTQGSGELFF	TGTGCCACCAGAACACAGGGAAGCGGGGAGCTGTTTTTT
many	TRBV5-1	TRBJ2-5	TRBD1	CASSLGTVQETQYF	TGCGCCAGCAGCCTAGGGACAGTACAAGAGACCCAGTACTTC
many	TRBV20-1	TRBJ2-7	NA	CSARDHFTYEQYF	TGCAGTGCCAGAGATCACTTCACCTACGAGCAGTACTTC
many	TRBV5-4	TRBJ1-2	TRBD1	CASSPGTGVAGYTF	TGTGCCAGCAGTCCCGGGACAGGGGTTGCTGGCTACACCTTC
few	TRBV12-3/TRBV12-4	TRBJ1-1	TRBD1	CASSLRQGENTEAFF	TGTGCCAGCAGTTTAAGACAGGGGGAAAACACTGAAGCTTTCTTT
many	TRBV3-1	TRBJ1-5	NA	CASSVGGSNQPQHF	TGTGCCAGCAGCGTAGGGGGGAGCAATCAGCCCCAGCATTTT
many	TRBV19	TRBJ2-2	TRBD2	CASSYGAGGPDTGELFF	TGTGCCAGTAGTTACGGAGCGGGAGGGCCCGACACCGGGGAGCTGTTTTTT
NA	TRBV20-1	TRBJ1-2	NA	CSATDGYGYTF	TGCAGTGCCACTGACGGCTATGGCTACACCTTC
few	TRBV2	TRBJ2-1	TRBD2	CASSRTSGGPGYNEQFF	TGTGCCAGCAGTCGGACTAGCGGGGGGCCCGGATACAATGAGCAGTTCTTC
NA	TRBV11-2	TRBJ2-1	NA	CASSLGQGIKEQFF	TGTGCCAGCAGCTTAGGGCAGGGAATAAAGGAGCAGTTCTTC
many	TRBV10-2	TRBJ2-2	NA	CASSSRVKTGELFF	TGCGCCAGCAGTAGCAGGGTGAAGACCGGGGAGCTGTTTTTT
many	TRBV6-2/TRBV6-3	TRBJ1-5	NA	CASTGRDASQHF	TGTGCCAGCACGGGAAGGGATGCGTCCCAGCATTTT
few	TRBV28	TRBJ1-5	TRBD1	CASNGLLRGPQPQHF	TGTGCCAGCAACGGCCTTCTCAGGGGGCCTCAGCCCCAGCATTTT
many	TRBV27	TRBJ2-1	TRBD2	CASSLVLAGVYTYNEQFF	TGTGCCAGCAGTTTAGTATTAGCGGGGGTGTACACCTACAATGAGCAGTTCTTC
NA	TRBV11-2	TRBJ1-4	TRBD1	CASSPRLTTGEDEKLLF	TGTGCCAGCAGCCCCCGATTGACGACAGGGGAAGATGAAAAACTGCTTTTT
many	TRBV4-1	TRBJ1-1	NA	CASSQEFSRTAFF	TGTGCCAGCAGCCAAGAATTCAGCAGGACAGCTTTCTTT
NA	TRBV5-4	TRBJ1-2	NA	CASSIQAMGYGYTF	TGTGCCAGCAGTATACAGGCGATGGGCTATGGCTACACCTTC
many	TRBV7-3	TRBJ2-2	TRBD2	CASSLTGLAGGPGTGELFF	TGTGCCAGCAGCTTAACAGGACTAGCGGGAGGGCCCGGCACCGGGGAGCTGTTTTTT
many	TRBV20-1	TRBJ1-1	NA	CSARGPTGYDSFPSLDTEAFF	TGCAGTGCTAGGGGTCCAACAGGGTATGACTCCTTTCCAAGCCTGGACACTGAAGCTTTCTTT
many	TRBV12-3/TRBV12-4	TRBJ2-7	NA	CASSPGTGSSYEQYF	TGTGCCAGCAGCCCTGGGACGGGGAGCTCCTACGAGCAGTACTTC
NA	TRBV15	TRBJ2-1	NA	CATSRDNEQFF	TGTGCCACCAGTCGGGACAATGAGCAGTTCTTC
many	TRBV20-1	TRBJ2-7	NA	CSATWQAGYEQYF	TGCAGTGCTACCTGGCAGGCAGGCTACGAGCAGTACTTC
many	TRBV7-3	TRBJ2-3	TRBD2	CASSFGGRTDTQYF	TGTGCCAGCAGCTTCGGGGGGAGGACAGATACGCAGTATTTT
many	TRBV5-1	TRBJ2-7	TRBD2	CASSRGLAVTYEQYF	TGCGCCAGCAGCAGGGGACTAGCGGTTACCTACGAGCAGTACTTC
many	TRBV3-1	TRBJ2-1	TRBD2	CASSQVSGRAYNGQFF	TGTGCCAGCAGCCAAGTTAGCGGGAGGGCCTACAATGGGCAGTTCTTC
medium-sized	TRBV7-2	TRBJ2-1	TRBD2	CASSFQRREVDEQFF	TGTGCCAGCAGCTTTCAACGACGGGAGGTAGATGAGCAGTTCTTC
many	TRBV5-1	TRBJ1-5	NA	CASSPGTKGQPQHF	TGCGCCAGCAGCCCGGGGACAAAGGGTCAGCCCCAGCATTTT
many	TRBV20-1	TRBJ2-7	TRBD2	CSALLAGNAYEQYF	TGCAGTGCGCTACTAGCGGGTAACGCCTACGAGCAGTACTTC
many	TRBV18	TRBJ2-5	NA	CASSPAALETQYF	TGTGCCAGCTCACCGGCAGCTCTCGAGACCCAGTACTTC
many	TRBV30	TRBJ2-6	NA	CAWSVETGGANVLTF	TGTGCCTGGAGTGTTGAGACGGGGGGGGCCAACGTCCTGACTTTC
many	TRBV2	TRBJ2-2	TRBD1	CASKVQGAGELFF	TGTGCCAGCAAAGTTCAGGGGGCCGGGGAGCTGTTTTTT
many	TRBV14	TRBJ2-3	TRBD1	CASSQRTGATDTQYF	TGTGCCAGCAGCCAACGTACAGGGGCTACAGATACGCAGTATTTT
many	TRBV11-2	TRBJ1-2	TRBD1	CASSPLDREGSTF	TGTGCCAGCAGCCCATTGGACAGGGAGGGTTCCACCTTC
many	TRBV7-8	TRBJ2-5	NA	CASSTTGETQYF	TGTGCCAGCAGCACCACGGGGGAGACCCAGTACTTC
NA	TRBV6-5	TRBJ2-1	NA	CASSYRDYNEQFF	TGTGCCAGCAGTTATCGAGATTACAATGAGCAGTTCTTC
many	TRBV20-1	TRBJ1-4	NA	CSARVGSTNEKLFF	TGCAGTGCTAGGGTGGGATCAACTAATGAAAAACTGTTTTTT
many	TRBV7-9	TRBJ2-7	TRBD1	CASSQGASWVEQYF	TGTGCCAGCAGCCAGGGGGCGTCCTGGGTCGAGCAGTACTTC
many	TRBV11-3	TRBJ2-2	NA	CASSFTGFGELFF	TGTGCCAGCAGCTTCACAGGGTTCGGGGAGCTGTTTTTT
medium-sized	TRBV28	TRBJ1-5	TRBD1	CASSLLRGTGVYSNQPQHF	TGTGCCAGCAGTTTGTTGAGGGGAACAGGGGTCTATAGCAATCAGCCCCAGCATTTT